This is a list of T cell receptor beta chains from one sample in a study of blood T cell repertoires in COVID-19. Only in-frame clones appear in the TCRdb table, and some are missing; sequencing was by immunoSEQ multiplex PCR. The sample has 200,000 to 250,000 clones, around 81% seen once; the top ten hold around 13%. Sequencing was carried out using peripheral blood. The origin of the receptors is a human donor in a cohort sampled during active COVID-19. The CDR3 runs from the conserved cysteine through the conserved F or W. Fields, in order: J gene, clone size, V gene, D gene, CDR3 DNA, CDR3 protein. D genes are given only for firm matches. The size entry is marked missing in some rows and otherwise reads once, few, many or a size class.

>TRBJ2-2|NA|TRBV4-2|TRBD2
TGTGCCAGCAGCCCAGCGGGAGGGCTGCCCGGGGAGCTGTTTTTT
CASSPAGGLPGELFF
>TRBJ1-1|once|TRBV28|NA
TGTGCCAGCAGTTTTCCCAGGGAAAACACTGAAGCTTTCTTT
CASSFPRENTEAFF
>TRBJ1-2|NA|TRBV5-4|NA
TGTGCCAGCAGCCTACAGGGAGCTAACTATGGCTACACCTTC
CASSLQGANYGYTF
>TRBJ2-1|NA|TRBV28|TRBD2
TGTGCCAGCAGCCCCCCGGGACTAGCTGGGAATGAGCAGTTCTTC
CASSPPGLAGNEQFF
>TRBJ2-7|NA|TRBV28|NA
TGTGCCAGCAGTCCGCAGGGGACATCGGGCTACGAGCAGTACTTC
CASSPQGTSGYEQYF
>TRBJ2-2|once|TRBV19|NA
TGTGCCAGTAGCTTAACAGGGCTGGCCGGGGAGCTGTTTTTT
CASSLTGLAGELFF
>TRBJ2-5|NA|TRBV7-3|NA
TGTGCCAGCCGACGGGGTCCTAGCCCCCAAGAGACCCAGTACTTC
CASRRGPSPQETQYF
>TRBJ1-4|NA|TRBV6-6|NA
TGTGCCAGCAGTAGACAGGTCGCAACTAATGAAAAACTGTTTTTT
CASSRQVATNEKLFF
>TRBJ1-2|NA|TRBV4-2|TRBD1
TGTGCCAGCAGCCAAGATCCCACAGGGGGTAATGGCTACACCTTC
CASSQDPTGGNGYTF
>TRBJ1-4|NA|TRBV4-1|TRBD1
TGCGCCAGCAGCCAAGATGCTAACCGGGACAGGGGCGAAAAACTGTTTTTT
CASSQDANRDRGEKLFF
>TRBJ2-3|NA|TRBV13|TRBD1
TGTGCCAGCAGCTTTAGTACCGAAGGGACAGGGGTCACTGATACGCAGTATTTT
CASSFSTEGTGVTDTQYF
>TRBJ1-1|NA|TRBV6-2/TRBV6-3|NA
TGTGCCAGCAGCCGGGGCGGCGAGACTGAAGCTTTCTTT
CASSRGGETEAFF
>TRBJ1-1|NA|TRBV28|NA
TGTGCCAGCAGCTCACCCCCGGGGGACGGTACGAACACTGAAGCTTTCTTT
CASSSPPGDGTNTEAFF
>TRBJ2-7|few|TRBV5-6|TRBD1
TGTGCCAGCAGCCCCGGGACAGGGGTCTACGAGCAGTACTTC
CASSPGTGVYEQYF
>TRBJ2-3|NA|TRBV28|NA
TGTGCCAGCTTTCGGACAGATACGCAGTATTTT
CASFRTDTQYF
>TRBJ2-7|few|TRBV6-1|TRBD2
TGTGCCAGCAGTGTAGCGCGGGGGACCTACGAGCAGTACTTC
CASSVARGTYEQYF
>TRBJ2-3|NA|TRBV27|TRBD2
TGTGCCAGCAGTTCTTCAGCGGGGGGGCCAGATACGCAGTATTTT
CASSSSAGGPDTQYF
>TRBJ2-5|NA|TRBV2|TRBD2
TGTGCCAGCAGTTTCCCGGGGGGAGGAAGGGAGACCCAGTACTTC
CASSFPGGGRETQYF
>TRBJ1-5|NA|TRBV27|NA
TGTGCCAGCAGCCCAAATATCAGGGGATCCGATCAGCCCCAGCATTTT
CASSPNIRGSDQPQHF
>TRBJ1-1|NA|TRBV28|NA
TGTGCCAGCAGTTTAACAGGCGGGGACTTAAGAGCTTTCTTT
CASSLTGGDLRAFF
>TRBJ1-3|once|TRBV28|NA
TGTGCCAGCAGTTTAGTGACAGCCTCTGGAAACACCATATATTTT
CASSLVTASGNTIYF
>TRBJ2-5|NA|TRBV5-4|NA
TGTGCCAGCAGCCCCCAGGGGTTGGGCCAAGAGACCCAGTACTTC
CASSPQGLGQETQYF
>TRBJ2-5|NA|TRBV28|TRBD2
TGTGCCAGCAGTTCCTTCGCGGGAGGGTATGAGACCCAGTACTTC
CASSSFAGGYETQYF
>TRBJ1-1|NA|TRBV6-5|NA
TGTGCCAGCAGTTACGGCAGGGTAGGGACTGAAGCTTTCTTT
CASSYGRVGTEAFF
>TRBJ2-7|few|TRBV5-1|TRBD2
TGCGCCGGAAAACTAGCGCCGAACTCCTACGAGCAGTACTTC
CAGKLAPNSYEQYF
>TRBJ1-1|NA|TRBV19|NA
TGTGCCAGTAGTAAGGCGGATATGAGCACTGAAGCTTTCTTT
CASSKADMSTEAFF
>TRBJ1-2|NA|TRBV5-4|TRBD1
TGTGCCAGCAGCTCCCGGGACAGGGGGCGCGTTGGTGGCTACACCTTC
CASSSRDRGRVGGYTF
>TRBJ1-1|NA|TRBV5-5|TRBD1
TGTGCCAGCAGCTTGAGGGGACAGGGTACTGAAGCTTTCTTT
CASSLRGQGTEAFF
>TRBJ1-2|NA|TRBV7-6|TRBD1
TGTGCCAGCAGCTTAGCAGGGGGCGCTCTAAATGGCTACACCTTC
CASSLAGGALNGYTF